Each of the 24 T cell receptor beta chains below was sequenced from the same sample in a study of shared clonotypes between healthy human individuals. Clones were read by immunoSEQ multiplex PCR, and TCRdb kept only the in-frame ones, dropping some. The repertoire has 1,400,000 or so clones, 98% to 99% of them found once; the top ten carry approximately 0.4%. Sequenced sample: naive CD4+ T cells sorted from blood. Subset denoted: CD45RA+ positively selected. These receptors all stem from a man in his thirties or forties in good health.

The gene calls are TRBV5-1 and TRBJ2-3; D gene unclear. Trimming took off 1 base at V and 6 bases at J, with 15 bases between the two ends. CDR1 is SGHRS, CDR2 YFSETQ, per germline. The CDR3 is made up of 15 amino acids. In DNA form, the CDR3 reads TGCGCCAGCAGCTTGTCATCTGGCTTCAGGGATACGCAGTATTTT. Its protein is CASSLSSGFRDTQYF.

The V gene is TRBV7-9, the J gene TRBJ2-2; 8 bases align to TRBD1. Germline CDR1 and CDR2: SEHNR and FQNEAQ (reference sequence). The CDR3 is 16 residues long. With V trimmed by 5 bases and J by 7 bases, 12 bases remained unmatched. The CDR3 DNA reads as TGTGCCAGCAGCCGCACACAGGGGGGATCAATCGGGGAGCTGTTTTTT. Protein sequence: CASSRTQGGSIGELFF.

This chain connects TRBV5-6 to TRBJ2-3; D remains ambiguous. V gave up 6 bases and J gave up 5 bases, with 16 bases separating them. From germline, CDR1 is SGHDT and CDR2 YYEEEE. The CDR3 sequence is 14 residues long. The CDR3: CASKSVSWVDTQYF. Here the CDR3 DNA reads TGTGCCAGCAAGTCAGTTTCCTGGGTAGATACGCAGTATTTT.

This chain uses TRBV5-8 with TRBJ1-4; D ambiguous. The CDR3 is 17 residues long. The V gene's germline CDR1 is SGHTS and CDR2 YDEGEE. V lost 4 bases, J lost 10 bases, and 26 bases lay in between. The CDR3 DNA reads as TGTGCCAGCAGCGGAATAACAATGGGGTGGGCGGACGTAAAACTGTTTTTT. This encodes CASSGITMGWADVKLFF.

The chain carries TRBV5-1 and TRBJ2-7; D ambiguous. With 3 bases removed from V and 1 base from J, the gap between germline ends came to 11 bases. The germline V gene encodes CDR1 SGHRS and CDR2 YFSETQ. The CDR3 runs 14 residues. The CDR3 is CASSSLSLSYEQYF. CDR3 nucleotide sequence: TGCGCCAGCAGCTCCCTCAGCCTGTCCTACGAGCAGTACTTC.

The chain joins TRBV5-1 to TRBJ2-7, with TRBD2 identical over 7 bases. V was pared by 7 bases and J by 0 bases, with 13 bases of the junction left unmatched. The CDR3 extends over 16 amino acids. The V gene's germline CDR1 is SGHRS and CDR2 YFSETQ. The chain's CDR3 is CASSFLGAGSSYEQYF. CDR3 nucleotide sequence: TGCGCCAGCTCCTTCCTCGGAGCGGGGAGCTCCTACGAGCAGTACTTC.

CDR3 DNA: TGTGCCAGCAGCGAAAGGACTAGCGGGGTAACGAACACCGGGGAGCTGTTTTTT. Protein: CASSERTSGVTNTGELFF. The genes are TRBV2 and TRBJ2-2; TRBD2 matches 12 bases. Per the germline V gene, CDR1 is SNHLY and CDR2 is FYNNEI. After removal of 6 bases from V and 0 bases from J, the junction contained 8 bases not matched to a gene. The CDR3 spans 18 residues. The full variable domain, rest sourced from reference TRBV2 and TRBJ2-2, is EPEVTQTPSHQVTQMGQEVILRCVPISNHLYFYWYRQILGQKVEFLVSFYNNEISEKSEIFDDQFSVERPDGSNFTLKIRSTKLEDSAMYFCASSERTSGVTNTGELFFGEGSRLTVL.

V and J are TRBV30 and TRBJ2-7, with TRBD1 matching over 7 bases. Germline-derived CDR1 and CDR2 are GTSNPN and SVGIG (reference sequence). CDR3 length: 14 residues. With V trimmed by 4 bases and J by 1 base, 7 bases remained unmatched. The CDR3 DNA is TGTGCCTGGAATAGGGGGCGGAGGTCCTACGAGCAGTACTTC. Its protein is CAWNRGRRSYEQYF.

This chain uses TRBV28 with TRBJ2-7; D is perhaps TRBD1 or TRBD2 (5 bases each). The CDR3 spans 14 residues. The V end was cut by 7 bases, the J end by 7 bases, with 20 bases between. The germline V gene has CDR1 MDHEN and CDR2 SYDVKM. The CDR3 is CASISGTLSGEQYF. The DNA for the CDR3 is TGTGCCAGCATATCCGGGACCCTCTCTGGGGAGCAGTACTTC.

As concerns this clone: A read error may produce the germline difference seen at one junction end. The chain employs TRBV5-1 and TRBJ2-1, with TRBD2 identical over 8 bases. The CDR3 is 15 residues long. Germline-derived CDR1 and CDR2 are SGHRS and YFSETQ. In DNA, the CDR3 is TGCGCCAGCAGCTTGTACCCGGGACTAGATGTCGTCCATATCTTC. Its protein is CASSLYPGLDVVHIF. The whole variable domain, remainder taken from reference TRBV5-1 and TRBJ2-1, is KAGVTQTPRYLIKTRGQQVTLSCSPISGHRSVSWYQQTPGQGLQFLFEYFSETQRNKGNFPGRFSGRQFSNSRSEMNVSTLELGDSALYLCASSLYPGLDVVHIFGPGTRLTVL.

The CDR3 is CASSIVAGTREQYF. The CDR3 nucleotides are TGTGCCAGTAGTATAGTTGCGGGCACGCGCGAGCAGTACTTC. J is TRBJ2-7 and V is TRBV19, with a tentative D call TRBD2 (5 bases). The CDR3 loop spans 14 amino acids. Germline loops: CDR1 LNHDA, CDR2 SQIVND (reference sequence). Trimming shortened V by 1 base and J by 6 bases, and 13 bases separated the two germline ends.

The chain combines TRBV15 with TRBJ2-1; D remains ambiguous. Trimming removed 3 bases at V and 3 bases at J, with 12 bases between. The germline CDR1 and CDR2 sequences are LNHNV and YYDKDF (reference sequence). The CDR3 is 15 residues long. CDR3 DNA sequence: TGTGCCACCAGCAGCGCTCGTAAGGACTACAATGAGCAGTTCTTC. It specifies CATSSARKDYNEQFF.

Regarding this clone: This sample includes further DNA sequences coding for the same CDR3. CDR3 bases: TGTGCCAGCAGCCGGACTGTTAACTATGGCTACACCTTC. This translates into CASSRTVNYGYTF. V is TRBV7-2 and J is TRBJ1-2; D is undetermined. V gave up 5 bases and J gave up 1 base, with 8 bases separating them. The CDR3 contains 13 residues. Per germline, CDR1 SGHTA and CDR2 FQGNSA.

DNA of the CDR3: TGTGCCAGCAGTTTAACGGGTCGCTACACCTTC. It is translated as CASSLTGRYTF. This chain joins TRBV28 and TRBJ1-2; D gene uncertain. CDR1 and CDR2 from the germline V gene are MDHEN and SYDVKM. The CDR3 totals 11 residues. V was pared by 2 bases and J by 9 bases, with 7 bases between.

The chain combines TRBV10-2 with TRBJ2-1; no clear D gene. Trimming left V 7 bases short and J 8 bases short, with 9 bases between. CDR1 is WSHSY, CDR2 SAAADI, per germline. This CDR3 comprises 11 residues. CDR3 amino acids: CASTLTDEQFF. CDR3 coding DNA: TGCGCCAGCACCCTCACAGATGAGCAGTTCTTC.

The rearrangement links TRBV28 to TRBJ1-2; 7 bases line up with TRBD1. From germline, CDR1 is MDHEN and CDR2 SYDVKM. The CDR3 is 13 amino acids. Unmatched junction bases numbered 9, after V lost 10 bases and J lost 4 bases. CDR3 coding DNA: TGTGCCACCGACCCGGGACAGACCTATGGCTACACCTTC. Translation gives CATDPGQTYGYTF.

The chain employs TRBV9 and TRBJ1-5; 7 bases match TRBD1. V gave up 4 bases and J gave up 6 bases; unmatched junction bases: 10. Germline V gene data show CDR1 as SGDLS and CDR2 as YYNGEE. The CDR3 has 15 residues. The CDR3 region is CASSPGTVLSQPQHF. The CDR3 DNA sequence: TGTGCCAGCAGCCCCGGGACAGTATTGAGTCAGCCCCAGCATTTT.

The CDR3 spells CASSLGLRTSIKEQFF. CDR3 coding DNA: TGTGCCAGCAGCTTAGGCCTTCGGACTAGCATCAAGGAGCAGTTCTTC. The rearrangement joins TRBV11-3 to TRBJ2-1; 8 bases are shared with TRBD2. V shed 1 base and J 10 bases; nucleotides not matched to a gene: 12. CDR3 length: 16 residues. Germline V lookup: CDR1 SGHNT, CDR2 YENEEA. The whole variable domain, filled in from reference TRBV11-3 and TRBJ2-1, reads EAGVVQSPRYKIIEKKQPVAFWCNPISGHNTLYWYLQNLGQGPELLIRYENEEAVDDSQLPKDRFSAERLKGVDSTLKIQPAELGDSAVYLCASSLGLRTSIKEQFFGPGTRLTVL.

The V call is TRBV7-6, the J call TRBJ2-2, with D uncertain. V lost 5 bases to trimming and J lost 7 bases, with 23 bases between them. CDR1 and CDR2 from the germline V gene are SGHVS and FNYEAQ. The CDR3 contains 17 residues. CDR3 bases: TGTGCCAGCAGCCAGCAGCTACCACCGACCGGCGGCGGGGAGCTGTTTTTT. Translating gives CASSQQLPPTGGGELFF.

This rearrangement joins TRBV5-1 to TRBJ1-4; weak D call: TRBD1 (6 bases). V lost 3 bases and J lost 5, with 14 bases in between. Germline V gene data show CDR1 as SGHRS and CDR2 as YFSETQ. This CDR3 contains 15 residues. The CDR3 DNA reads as TGCGCCAGCAGCTGGAGACAGGCCATGAATGAAAAACTGTTTTTT. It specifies CASSWRQAMNEKLFF.

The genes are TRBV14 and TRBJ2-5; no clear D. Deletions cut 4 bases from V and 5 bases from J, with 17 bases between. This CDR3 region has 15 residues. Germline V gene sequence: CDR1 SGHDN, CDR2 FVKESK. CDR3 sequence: CASSPLTRVGETQYF. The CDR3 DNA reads TGTGCCAGCAGCCCCCTGACAAGGGTAGGGGAGACCCAGTACTTC.

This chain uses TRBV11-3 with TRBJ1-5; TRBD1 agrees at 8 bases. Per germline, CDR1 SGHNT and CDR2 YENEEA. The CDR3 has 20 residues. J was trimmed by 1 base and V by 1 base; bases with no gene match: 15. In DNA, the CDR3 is TGTGCCAGCAGCTTAGGGATAACGGGACAGGTGGATGAAAGCAATCAGCCCCAGCATTTT. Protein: CASSLGITGQVDESNQPQHF.

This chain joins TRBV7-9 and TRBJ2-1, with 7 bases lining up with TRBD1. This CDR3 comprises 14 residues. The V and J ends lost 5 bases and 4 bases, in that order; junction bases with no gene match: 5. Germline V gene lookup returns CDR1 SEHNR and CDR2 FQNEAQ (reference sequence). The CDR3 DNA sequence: TGTGCCAGCAGCCCCGGGACAGAATACAATGAGCAGTTCTTC. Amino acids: CASSPGTEYNEQFF.

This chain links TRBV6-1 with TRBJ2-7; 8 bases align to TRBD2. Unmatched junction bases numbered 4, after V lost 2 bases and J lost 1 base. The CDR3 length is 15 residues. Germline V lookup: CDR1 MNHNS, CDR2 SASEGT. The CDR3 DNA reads TGTGCCAGCAGTGAACGGCCGGGGGGGTCCTACGAGCAGTACTTC. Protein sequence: CASSERPGGSYEQYF.